The 2 T cell receptor beta chains listed next were all sequenced from one sample in a study of T cell responses to AZD1222 COVID-19 vaccine. Measured with immunoSEQ multiplex PCR; TCRdb has only the in-frame clones, and not every one. This sample has under 100,000 clones, with 80% to 90% found just once. The sequences come from peripheral blood, collected 28 days after the second AZD1222 dose. The receptor set was obtained from an adult who received the AZD1222 COVID-19 vaccine.

The chain uses TRBV5-6 and TRBJ1-4; D may be TRBD1 (6 bases). CDR1 is SGHDT and CDR2 is YYEEEE in the germline V gene. CDR3 length: 16 residues. V gave up 3 bases and J gave up 4 bases, with 16 bases separating them. CDR3 sequence: CASSSRQQGSNEKLFF. CDR3 coding DNA: TGTGCCAGCAGCTCCCGCCAACAGGGAAGTAATGAAAAACTGTTTTTT.

The V and J genes are TRBV6-5 and TRBJ2-7; 8 positions match TRBD1. The length of the CDR3 is 14 residues. V shed 2 bases and J 5 bases; nucleotides not matched to a gene: 5. The germline gives CDR1 MNHEY, CDR2 SVGAGI. DNA for the CDR3: TGTGCCAGCAGTTACCAGGACAGGGACCACGAGCAGTACTTC. As protein: CASSYQDRDHEQYF.